The T cell receptor beta chain under discussion was sequenced for a study of T cells in narcolepsy. Here immunoSEQ multiplex PCR was the method, and the copy in TCRdb shows in-frame clones only, minus some. The table lists approximately 26,000 clones, about 80% of them singletons. Germline CDR1 is MNHNS and CDR2 is SASEGT. The CDR3 has 16 amino acids. The germline V and J ends were trimmed by 3 bases and 0 bases, with 12 bases remaining between them. Whole-study results and caveats: Autoreactive clonotypes reportedly recurred in blood of same and different patients, not controls.

Remarks on this clone: Its antigen remains unknown.

The chain employs TRBV6-1 and TRBJ2-4; unclear D gene. The sequencing input was memory (CD45RA-) CD4+ T cells from blood. The receptor's source is a human donor in good health. CDR3 in amino acids: CASSDGLVSAKNIQYF. CDR3 sequence (DNA): TGTGCCAGCAGTGATGGTCTAGTGTCAGCCAAAAACATTCAGTACTTC.